This T cell receptor beta chain is from a study of brain T cells in children with intractable seizures. General observations from the study: Top 50 brain clonotypes included both public and private clones. Viral specificity was inferred only from CDR3 similarity; HCMV serostatus was unknown.

The data were produced by immunoSEQ multiplex PCR, yet TCRdb's version contains in-frame clones alone and is incomplete. The top ten clones hold roughly 18% of a sample with over 7,500 clones, approximately 69% of them seen once. Relative to its sample, this clone is medium-sized. Its antigen is as yet unknown. Other DNA sequences in this sample translate to the same CDR3. The sequenced cases were selected for having the highest brain T cell transcript signatures. At least one anti-epileptic drug was given before surgery. The CDR3 runs 16 residues. Unmatched junction bases numbered 5, after V lost 4 bases and J lost 3 bases. CDR1 and CDR2 (germline): SEHNR, FQNEAQ (reference sequence).

This receptor was taken from a girl aged 2 to 10 with tuberous sclerosis and intractable seizures. The chain carries TRBV7-9 and TRBJ1-6, with 8 bases that match TRBD1. Here the sequenced sample was resected brain tissue, taken at surgery. CDR3 DNA: TGTGCCAGCAGCTCCGGACAGGGCTTCTATAATTCACCCCTCCACTTT. Protein product: CASSSGQGFYNSPLHF.